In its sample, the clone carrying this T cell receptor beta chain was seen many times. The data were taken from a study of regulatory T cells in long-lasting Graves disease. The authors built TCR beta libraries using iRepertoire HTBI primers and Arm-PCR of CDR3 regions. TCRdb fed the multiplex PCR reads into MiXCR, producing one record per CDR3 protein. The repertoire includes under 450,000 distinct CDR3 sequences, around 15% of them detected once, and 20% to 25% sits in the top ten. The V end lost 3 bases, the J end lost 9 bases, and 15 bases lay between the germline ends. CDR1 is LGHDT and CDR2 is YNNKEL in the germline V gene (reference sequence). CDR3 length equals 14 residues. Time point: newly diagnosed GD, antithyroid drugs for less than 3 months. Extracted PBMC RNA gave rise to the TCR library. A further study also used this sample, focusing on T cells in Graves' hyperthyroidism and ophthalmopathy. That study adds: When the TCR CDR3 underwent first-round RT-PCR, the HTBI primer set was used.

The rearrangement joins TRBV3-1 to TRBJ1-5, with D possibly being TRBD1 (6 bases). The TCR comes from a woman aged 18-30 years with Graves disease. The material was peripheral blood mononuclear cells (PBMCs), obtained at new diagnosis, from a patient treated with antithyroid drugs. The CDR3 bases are TGTGCCAGCAGCCAGGGCATGACAGGTCCGCCCCAGCATTTT. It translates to CASSQGMTGPPQHF. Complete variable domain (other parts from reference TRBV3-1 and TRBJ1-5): DTAVSQTPKYLVTQMGNDKSIKCEQNLGHDTMYWYKQDSKKFLKIMFSYNNKELIINETVPNRFSPKSPDKAHLNLHINSLELGDSAVYFCASSQGMTGPPQHFGDGTRLSIL.